A selection of T cell receptor beta chains follows, all from one sample in a study of T cells in Graves' hyperthyroidism and ophthalmopathy. MiXCR was run by TCRdb on the multiplex PCR reads, yielding one entry per CDR3 protein. Altogether about 420,000 distinct CDR3 sequences are present, around 14% being singletons, with the ten largest covering roughly 7.4%. Sequenced: blood. Receptor source: a woman between 18 and 29 years old with Graves' hyperthyroidism. CDR3s include the opening cysteine and the closing phenylalanine or tryptophan. Each record gives: CDR3 protein, CDR3 DNA, V gene, J gene, clone size, D gene. A D gene is named only where the DNA matches it firmly. Rows may omit the clone size; those that give it use once, few, many or a size class.

CDR3: CASSLYAGGASGYTF
DNA: TGTGCCAGCAGCTTGTATGCAGGGGGCGCTTCTGGCTACACCTTC
V: TRBV5-8
J: TRBJ1-2
size: many
D: TRBD1

CDR3: CASSDGQVKVHF
DNA: TGTGCCAGCAGCGACGGACAGGTCAAGGTCCACTTT
V: TRBV27
J: TRBJ1-6
size: many
D: TRBD1

CDR3: CASSYSTSQGVGNQPQHF
DNA: TGTGCCAGCAGTTACTCGACCTCCCAGGGTGTAGGAAATCAGCCCCAGCATTTT
V: TRBV6-2/TRBV6-3
J: TRBJ1-5
size: many
D: -

CDR3: CASSQDPMGNQPQHF
DNA: TGTGCCAGCAGTCAAGATCCGATGGGCAATCAGCCCCAGCATTTT
V: TRBV5-5
J: TRBJ1-5
size: many
D: -

CDR3: CAISDLKGAWNEKLFF
DNA: TGTGCCATCAGCGACCTTAAGGGGGCATGGAATGAAAAACTGTTTTTT
V: TRBV10-3
J: TRBJ1-4
size: -
D: TRBD1

CDR3: CSARGGGADSGLYEQYF
DNA: TGCAGTGCTAGAGGGGGGGGGGCCGACTCGGGACTTTACGAGCAGTACTTC
V: TRBV20-1
J: TRBJ2-7
size: -
D: -

CDR3: CASRARVADNEQFF
DNA: TGTGCCAGCAGAGCGAGGGTAGCGGACAATGAGCAGTTCTTC
V: TRBV2
J: TRBJ2-1
size: many
D: -

CDR3: CASSLNPAVKNEQFF
DNA: TGTGCCAGCAGCTTAAATCCTGCCGTGAAGAATGAGCAGTTCTTC
V: TRBV7-9
J: TRBJ2-1
size: many
D: -

CDR3: CASSSPTFRDTDLSSYEQYF
DNA: TGTGCCAGCAGTTCACCTACCTTTAGGGACACGGACTTGAGCTCCTACGAGCAGTACTTC
V: TRBV7-9
J: TRBJ2-7
size: many
D: -

CDR3: CASSQDGSARTFGELFF
DNA: TGTGCCAGCAGCCAAGACGGAAGCGCAAGAACCTTCGGGGAGCTGTTTTTT
V: TRBV4-2
J: TRBJ2-2
size: many
D: -

CDR3: CSGSTTSGNTIYF
DNA: TGCAGCGGCTCGACAACCTCTGGAAACACCATATATTTT
V: TRBV29-1
J: TRBJ1-3
size: -
D: -

CDR3: CASSVVGSTDTQYF
DNA: TGTGCCAGCAGCGTCGTGGGATCCACAGATACGCAGTATTTT
V: TRBV9
J: TRBJ2-3
size: few
D: -

CDR3: CASSRRIAGFSYNEQFF
DNA: TGTGCCAGCAGCCGCCGAATAGCGGGATTCTCCTACAATGAGCAGTTCTTC
V: TRBV3-1
J: TRBJ2-1
size: many
D: TRBD2

CDR3: CASTTGAGEETQYF
DNA: TGCGCCAGCACCACCGGGGCAGGGGAGGAGACCCAGTACTTC
V: TRBV5-1
J: TRBJ2-5
size: many
D: -

CDR3: CASRPAAGADEAFF
DNA: TGTGCCAGCAGACCCGCCGCCGGGGCAGACGAAGCTTTCTTT
V: TRBV6-1
J: TRBJ1-1
size: -
D: -

CDR3: CASSTWGQDTDTQYF
DNA: TGTGCCAGCAGCACGTGGGGACAGGACACAGATACGCAGTATTTT
V: TRBV11-3
J: TRBJ2-3
size: many
D: TRBD1

CDR3: CASSFESSNQPQHF
DNA: TGTGCCAGCAGCTTCGAAAGTAGCAATCAGCCCCAGCATTTT
V: TRBV7-9
J: TRBJ1-5
size: many
D: -

CDR3: CASSVVQGMTQYF
DNA: TGTGCCAGCAGCGTAGTCCAGGGTATGACCCAGTACTTC
V: TRBV9
J: TRBJ2-5
size: many
D: -

CDR3: CAISPERGGAQPQHF
DNA: TGTGCCATCAGCCCCGAGAGAGGAGGAGCCCAGCCCCAGCATTTT
V: TRBV10-3
J: TRBJ1-5
size: many
D: -

CDR3: CASSASSVSYEQYF
DNA: TGTGCCAGCAGCGCGTCGTCAGTATCCTACGAGCAGTACTTC
V: TRBV2
J: TRBJ2-7
size: -
D: -

CDR3: CASSYSQVSYNSPLHF
DNA: TGTGCCAGCAGTTACTCACAAGTCTCCTATAATTCACCCCTCCACTTT
V: TRBV6-6
J: TRBJ1-6
size: few
D: -

CDR3: CASSQTSGSGANVLTF
DNA: TGCGCCAGCAGCCAGACTAGCGGCTCTGGGGCCAACGTCCTGACTTTC
V: TRBV4-1
J: TRBJ2-6
size: many
D: TRBD2

CDR3: CASSHFGYSPDRDRGGDQPQHF
DNA: TGTGCCAGCAGCCACTTTGGGTATAGCCCAGACCGGGACCGGGGCGGAGATCAGCCCCAGCATTTT
V: TRBV6-1
J: TRBJ1-5
size: many
D: -

CDR3: CASSLGHWRSRVVQDTQYF
DNA: TGTGCCAGCAGCTTAGGGCACTGGCGGTCTCGTGTGGTTCAAGATACGCAGTATTTT
V: TRBV7-9
J: TRBJ2-3
size: -
D: -

CDR3: CASSPSGSRDTQYF
DNA: TGTGCCAGCAGCCCTAGCGGGAGTAGAGATACGCAGTATTTT
V: TRBV5-8
J: TRBJ2-3
size: -
D: TRBD2

CDR3: CSGRIASTDTQYF
DNA: TGCAGTGGTAGGATAGCGTCCACAGATACGCAGTATTTT
V: TRBV20-1
J: TRBJ2-3
size: many
D: -

CDR3: CASSFRAGERTGELFF
DNA: TGTGCCAGCAGTTTCCGGGCGGGAGAGAGGACCGGGGAGCTGTTTTTT
V: TRBV12-3/TRBV12-4
J: TRBJ2-2
size: many
D: TRBD2

CDR3: CASATGLATGATSSYNSPLHF
DNA: TGTGCCAGCGCCACAGGTCTCGCGACAGGGGCCACGAGCTCCTATAATTCACCCCTCCACTTT
V: TRBV2
J: TRBJ1-6
size: few
D: TRBD1

CDR3: CASSPPTSGTGELFF
DNA: TGTGCCAGCAGCCCCCCGACTAGCGGCACCGGGGAGCTGTTTTTT
V: TRBV11-2
J: TRBJ2-2
size: -
D: TRBD2

CDR3: CSARTSAYEQYF
DNA: TGCAGCGCTAGGACTAGCGCCTACGAGCAGTACTTC
V: TRBV29-1
J: TRBJ2-7
size: many
D: TRBD2

CDR3: CSAGGTGTGYTF
DNA: TGCAGTGCGGGAGGGACAGGGACGGGCTACACCTTC
V: TRBV20-1
J: TRBJ1-2
size: many
D: TRBD1

CDR3: CASSQTFKSGYTF
DNA: TGTGCCAGCAGCCAAACCTTTAAGAGCGGCTACACCTTC
V: TRBV3-1
J: TRBJ1-2
size: many
D: -

CDR3: CASSPWGRLGTEAFF
DNA: TGTGCCAGCAGCCCCTGGGGGAGGCTGGGAACTGAAGCTTTCTTT
V: TRBV5-8
J: TRBJ1-1
size: many
D: -

CDR3: CARGAGDYNEQFF
DNA: TGTGCCAGGGGGGCGGGAGACTACAATGAGCAGTTCTTC
V: TRBV2
J: TRBJ2-1
size: many
D: -

CDR3: CASSRGAEPTNSPLHF
DNA: TGTGCCAGCAGTCGTGGGGCAGAACCTACTAATTCACCCCTCCACTTT
V: TRBV25-1
J: TRBJ1-6
size: many
D: -